A selection of T cell receptor beta chains follows, all from one sample in a study of blood T cell repertoires in COVID-19. Sequencing used immunoSEQ multiplex PCR; TCRdb keeps in-frame clones, though not all of them. This repertoire shows some 160,000 clones, roughly 90% found once; its top ten account for about 4.9%. Sequenced material: peripheral blood. These receptors all come from a man aged 18 to 30 with COVID-19, enrolled during active disease. Both conserved end residues are part of each CDR3. The D gene is left open where the match is weak. Only some rows state a clone size, as once, few, many or a class for expanded clones.

V	D	J	size	DNA	CDR3
TRBV19	NA	TRBJ2-1	NA	TGTGCCAGTAGTATACAGGGTAAATACAATGAGCAGTTCTTC	CASSIQGKYNEQFF
TRBV19	NA	TRBJ2-1	NA	TGTGCCAGTAGTTTTTACGAAACAGGGTCATCGGTGGGTGATGAGCAGTTCTTC	CASSFYETGSSVGDEQFF
TRBV29-1	TRBD2	TRBJ2-3	once	TGCAGCGTTGATGGGACTAGCGGGGCAGATACGCAGTATTTT	CSVDGTSGADTQYF
TRBV11-2	TRBD2	TRBJ2-7	NA	TGTGCCAGCAGCACCTGGACTAGCGGGAGGTCCTCGTTGTACGAGCAGTACTTC	CASSTWTSGRSSLYEQYF
TRBV24-1	NA	TRBJ2-3	NA	TGTGCCACCAGTGATCCAGGAGCTGGACTTATTGGCACAGATACGCAGTATTTT	CATSDPGAGLIGTDTQYF
TRBV25-1	TRBD1	TRBJ1-3	NA	TGTGCCAGCAGCCGACAGGGGGACGGAAACACCATATATTTT	CASSRQGDGNTIYF
TRBV27	NA	TRBJ1-6	few	TGTGCCAGCAGTTTCAGGGGAAATAATTCACCCCTCCACTTT	CASSFRGNNSPLHF
TRBV5-1	TRBD2	TRBJ2-2	few	TGCGCCAGCAGCCGGGGACTAGCGGGAGTAGGGACCGGGGAGCTGTTTTTT	CASSRGLAGVGTGELFF
TRBV6-2/TRBV6-3	TRBD1	TRBJ1-4	NA	TGTGCCAGCAGCAATACAGGGGTTAATGAAAAACTGTTTTTT	CASSNTGVNEKLFF
TRBV7-2	NA	TRBJ1-1	once	TGTGCCAGCAGCCCGACCCCCGGACAGTTGAACACTGAAGCTTTCTTT	CASSPTPGQLNTEAFF
TRBV27	TRBD1	TRBJ1-6	NA	TGTGCCAGCAGTTTGACAGGGATGGCTCCCCTCCACTTT	CASSLTGMAPLHF
TRBV28	NA	TRBJ2-7	NA	TGTGCCAGCAGTTTATCGAGCAACGAGCAGTACTTC	CASSLSSNEQYF
TRBV29-1	TRBD1	TRBJ1-2	NA	TGCAGCGTTTTAGAGGACAGGGTCCTAGGCTACACCTTC	CSVLEDRVLGYTF
TRBV19	NA	TRBJ2-2	once	TGTGCCAGTAGTTCCGTCGCCAGGGCCACCAAGAACACCGGGGAGCTGTTTTTT	CASSSVARATKNTGELFF
TRBV6-6	TRBD2	TRBJ2-7	NA	TGTGCCAGCAGTTATGGACTAGCGGGGTACTACGAGCAGTACTTC	CASSYGLAGYYEQYF
TRBV12-3/TRBV12-4	NA	TRBJ2-2	NA	TGTGCCTACACCCACCCGAACACCGGGGAGCTGTTTTTT	CAYTHPNTGELFF
TRBV2	NA	TRBJ1-1	NA	TGTGCCAGCAGGGGGCTTGGAGCTTTCTTT	CASRGLGAFF
TRBV11-2	TRBD1	TRBJ2-5	NA	TGTGCCAGCAGCTTAGGACAGGGGTCAGAGACCCAGTACTTC	CASSLGQGSETQYF
TRBV13	TRBD1	TRBJ2-1	NA	TGTGCCAGCAGCTCCGAACGCGGACAGGGTCATAGGCAGTTCTTC	CASSSERGQGHRQFF
TRBV4-1	NA	TRBJ2-1	NA	TGCGCCAGCAGCTCACCCGGGACTCATAATGAGCAGTTCTTC	CASSSPGTHNEQFF
TRBV20-1	TRBD2	TRBJ2-1	NA	TGCAGTGCTAGTACGGGGCTAGCGGAGAGGAATGAGCAGTTCTTC	CSASTGLAERNEQFF
TRBV7-2	NA	TRBJ2-3	NA	TGTGCCAGCAGCCGCAGAGCGGGAGATACGCAGTATTTT	CASSRRAGDTQYF
TRBV5-5	NA	TRBJ1-5	NA	TGTGCCAGCAGCTTGGAAGGGGGATTCAATCAGCCCCAGCATTTT	CASSLEGGFNQPQHF
TRBV7-2	TRBD2	TRBJ2-3	NA	TGTGCCAGCTGCCAATCGTCGGGGAGGGCCTTAGATACGCAGTATTTT	CASCQSSGRALDTQYF
TRBV3-1/TRBV3-2	TRBD1	TRBJ1-2	few	TGTGCCAGCAGCGGGACAGGGGGTGCCTATGGCTACACCTTC	CASSGTGGAYGYTF
TRBV7-3	NA	TRBJ2-3	once	TGTGCCAGCAGCTTAAACGGAGGAGGGACAGATACGCAGTATTTT	CASSLNGGGTDTQYF
TRBV6-5	NA	TRBJ1-5	NA	TGTGCCAGCAGGGCCACAGCTGATGTACATTTT	CASRATADVHF
TRBV7-3	NA	TRBJ1-1	NA	TGTGCCAGCAAACTTACGGTGAACACTGAAGCTTTCTTT	CASKLTVNTEAFF
TRBV28	TRBD1	TRBJ1-4	NA	TGTGCCAGCAGTTTTGTCCCGGGACAGGCTTCTGAAAAACTGTTTTTT	CASSFVPGQASEKLFF
TRBV13	TRBD2	TRBJ2-1	NA	TGTGCCAGCAGCTTACGGACTAGCGGGAGTATGAATGAGCAGTTCTTC	CASSLRTSGSMNEQFF
TRBV28	NA	TRBJ1-5	NA	TGTGCCAGCACCCTACTCCTTTATAGCAATCAGCCCCAGCATTTT	CASTLLLYSNQPQHF
TRBV5-1	TRBD1	TRBJ2-5	NA	TGCGCCAGCAGCTTGGGGGGACAGCGGGAGACCCAGTACTTC	CASSLGGQRETQYF
TRBV30	NA	TRBJ1-5	NA	TGTGCCTGGGCTATGGACAGCGATCAGCCCCAGCATTTT	CAWAMDSDQPQHF
TRBV28	TRBD1	TRBJ2-2	NA	TGTGCCAGCAGTCGGGACAGTGGAACCGGGGAGCTGTTTTTT	CASSRDSGTGELFF
TRBV15	TRBD2	TRBJ2-1	NA	TGTGCCACCAGCAGTCAACGGACTAGCGGGAGGGTTTCCTACAATGAGCAGTTCTTC	CATSSQRTSGRVSYNEQFF
TRBV6-5	NA	TRBJ1-6	few	TGTGCCAGCGGCCGAGGGAATAATTCACCCCTCCACTTT	CASGRGNNSPLHF
TRBV28	NA	TRBJ1-5	NA	TGTGCCAGCAGTCAGCGACAGGCCAATCAGCCCCAGCATTTT	CASSQRQANQPQHF
TRBV6-6	NA	TRBJ2-7	NA	TGTGCCTGCTGGCGGGGCCGGGCCGAGCAGTACTTC	CACWRGRAEQYF
TRBV6-2/TRBV6-3	NA	TRBJ1-2	NA	TGTGCCAGCAGTTACTTCTCCCGGAGCTATGGCTACACCTTC	CASSYFSRSYGYTF
TRBV7-9	TRBD2	TRBJ2-5	NA	TGTGCCAGCAGCCCTTTCATGACTAGCGGAGAGACCCAGTACTTC	CASSPFMTSGETQYF
TRBV4-2	NA	TRBJ1-5	NA	TGTGCCAGCAGCCGCGGGGTGGTTAGCAATCAGCCCCAGCATTTT	CASSRGVVSNQPQHF
TRBV11-2	TRBD2	TRBJ2-7	NA	TGTGCCAGCAGCTTATCCGGACTAGTGTACGAGCAGTACTTC	CASSLSGLVYEQYF
TRBV12-5	NA	TRBJ2-3	NA	TGTGCTAGTGGCCCCCCAGGCACAGATACGCAGTATTTT	CASGPPGTDTQYF
TRBV6-5	NA	TRBJ2-2	NA	TGTGCCATTCGGACAGACACCGGGGAGCTGTTTTTT	CAIRTDTGELFF
TRBV4-3	NA	TRBJ2-7	NA	TGCGCCAGCAGCCAAGAGCCAGGAACCGCGGGGGAGCAGTACTTC	CASSQEPGTAGEQYF
TRBV27	NA	TRBJ2-2	NA	TGTGCCAGCAGGCGCGTTGCGGGACCGAACACCGGGGAGCTGTTTTTT	CASRRVAGPNTGELFF
TRBV24-1	TRBD1	TRBJ1-1	NA	TGTGCCACCAGTGAAGCAGGGGGGACTGAAGCTTTCTTT	CATSEAGGTEAFF
TRBV28	NA	TRBJ2-7	once	TGTGCCAGCAGTTTCCTCTACAGGGACTCCTACGAGCAGTACTTC	CASSFLYRDSYEQYF
TRBV29-1	NA	TRBJ2-1	NA	TGCAGCGTTCAAGACTACCATGAGCAGTTCTTC	CSVQDYHEQFF
TRBV2	TRBD1	TRBJ1-4	NA	TGTGCCAGCATGGGACAGCGAGAAAAACTGTTTTTT	CASMGQREKLFF
TRBV2	TRBD1	TRBJ2-7	NA	TGTGCCAGCAGGGACAGGGCGTACGAGCAGTACTTC	CASRDRAYEQYF
TRBV5-4	TRBD1	TRBJ1-2	NA	TGTGCCAGCAGCGGCGGACAGGGCTCCTATGGCTACACCTTC	CASSGGQGSYGYTF
TRBV4-3	NA	TRBJ1-1	NA	TGCGCCAGCAGCGACAAGACCATCGGGAACACTGAAGCTTTCTTT	CASSDKTIGNTEAFF